These 14 T cell receptor beta chains were sequenced from one sample in a study of blood T cell repertoires in COVID-19. TCRdb's table, derived via immunoSEQ multiplex PCR, lists solely in-frame clones and lacks some. There are approximately 150,000 clones in the sample; roughly nine tenths occur only once, and about 18% lies in the top ten. The sequenced sample was peripheral blood. All receptors derive from a man aged 60-69 years with active or convalescent COVID-19.

The genes are TRBV5-6 and TRBJ1-2, with D perhaps matching TRBD1 (6 bases). The CDR3 has 13 amino acids. The germline CDR1 and CDR2 sequences are SGHDT and YYEEEE. Trimming pared 4 bases from V and 7 bases from J, leaving 14 bases between. The CDR3 sequence: CASSPGVSRGYTF. CDR3 DNA: TGTGCCAGCAGCCCAGGGGTGAGTCGTGGCTACACCTTC.

The V gene is TRBV3-1 (or the pseudogene TRBV3-2), the J gene TRBJ1-3, with D hard to call. CDR1 is LGHDT, CDR2 YNNKEL, per germline (reference sequence). The CDR3 contains 15 residues. Trimming left V 4 bases short and J 4 bases short, with 14 bases between. For the CDR3, the DNA is TGTGCCAGCAGCCCACTGGAGGGTTTCGGAAACACCATATATTTT. Encoded protein: CASSPLEGFGNTIYF.

V is TRBV2 and J is TRBJ2-3, with D perhaps matching TRBD2 (6 bases). Germline CDR1 and CDR2: SNHLY and FYNNEI. The V end lost 2 bases, the J end lost 2 bases, and 11 bases lay between the germline ends. The CDR3 contains 15 residues. The CDR3: CASSELGGVTDTQYF. DNA of the CDR3: TGTGCCAGCAGTGAACTTGGAGGGGTCACAGATACGCAGTATTTT.

The chain links TRBV20-1 to TRBJ2-5; 8 nucleotides align to TRBD2. This CDR3 comprises 14 residues. The V gene's germline CDR1 is DFQATT and CDR2 SNEGSKA (reference sequence). V gave up 3 bases and J gave up 3 bases; unmatched junction bases: 6. CDR3 DNA sequence: TGCAGTGCTAGTCCGGGACTAGGAGAAGAGACCCAGTACTTC. It is translated as CSASPGLGEETQYF.

This chain links TRBV5-5 with TRBJ2-6, with a possible D match to TRBD2 (5 bases). Trimming cost V 7 bases and J 4 bases, with 9 bases left between them. Germline CDR1 reads SGHKS; CDR2 reads YYEKEE (reference sequence). The CDR3 totals 13 residues. The CDR3 region is CASAPGGANVLTF. In DNA form, the CDR3 reads TGTGCCAGCGCCCCGGGGGGGGCCAACGTCCTGACTTTC.

The rearrangement joins TRBV9 to TRBJ2-1; TRBD2 might be the D (7 bases). Germline-derived CDR1 and CDR2 are SGDLS and YYNGEE. Trimming removed 0 bases at V and 6 bases at J, with 16 bases between. This CDR3 has 16 residues. The CDR3, as DNA: TGTGCCAGCAGCGTAGATGGCTGGGGGGGCTTCAATGAGCAGTTCTTC. Translating it yields CASSVDGWGGFNEQFF.

The chain couples TRBV14 to TRBJ2-7; D remains unclear. Germline V lookup: CDR1 SGHDN, CDR2 FVKESK. V was trimmed by 0 bases and J by 5 bases, leaving 11 bases between them. This CDR3 spans 14 amino acids. Here the CDR3 reads CASSQEGQLHEQYF. The CDR3 DNA reads TGTGCCAGCAGCCAAGAGGGCCAGTTGCACGAGCAGTACTTC.

The chain couples TRBV6-4 to TRBJ2-1, with 12 bases aligning to TRBD2. CDR3 length: 15 residues. CDR1 MRHNA and CDR2 SNTAGT come from the germline V gene. Germline trimming cut 6 bases from V and 4 bases from J; bases unmatched to any gene: 4. CDR3 sequence (DNA): TGTGCCAGCAGCCTACTAGCGGGGGGATACAATGAGCAGTTCTTC. Amino acids: CASSLLAGGYNEQFF.

About this clone itself: In the same sample, other DNA sequences code for this CDR3. The gene calls are TRBV10-1 and TRBJ2-5; tentatively, D is TRBD2 (6 bases). The CDR3 covers 14 residues. V gave up 0 bases and J gave up 1 base, with 6 bases separating them. CDR1 is WNHNN, CDR2 SYGVQD, per germline (reference sequence). This CDR3 reads CASSESGGQETQYF. The CDR3 DNA is TGCGCCAGCAGTGAGTCGGGGGGCCAAGAGACCCAGTACTTC.

The chain combines TRBV27 with TRBJ2-2; 7 nucleotides match TRBD2. The CDR3 spans 16 residues. With V trimmed by 0 bases and J by 4 bases, 5 bases remained unmatched. Germline-derived CDR1 and CDR2 are MNHEY and SMNVEV (reference sequence). As DNA, the CDR3 is TGTGCCAGCAGTTTATCAGGCGGGAGCACCACCGGGGAGCTGTTTTTT. Protein sequence: CASSLSGGSTTGELFF.

V usage is TRBV7-9 and J usage is TRBJ2-3; D remains unclear. This CDR3 spans 17 amino acids. Germline CDR1 reads SEHNR; CDR2 reads FQNEAQ (reference sequence). V lost 2 bases, J lost 2 bases, and 17 bases lay in between. This chain's CDR3 is CASSLSEAVQYTDTQYF. CDR3 nucleotide sequence: TGTGCCAGCAGCTTATCTGAGGCAGTCCAATACACAGATACGCAGTATTTT.

The chain joins TRBV7-2 to TRBJ2-7, with 7 bases aligning to TRBD2. The length of the CDR3 is 15 residues. Germline V gives CDR1 SGHTA, CDR2 FQGNSA. With V trimmed by 7 bases and J by 4 bases, 13 bases remained unmatched. The CDR3 region is CASTLGGESGYEQYF. The CDR3 region has the DNA TGTGCCAGCACCCTTGGGGGGGAGAGCGGGTACGAGCAGTACTTC.

This clone was found once. The chain recombines TRBV6-5 with TRBJ1-2, with D possibly matching TRBD1 (5 bases). V was trimmed by 0 bases and J by 4 bases, leaving 15 bases between them. Per germline, CDR1 MNHEY and CDR2 SVGAGI. This CDR3 is built from 16 residues. CDR3 loop: CASSYSVQGGGYGYTF. CDR3 sequence (DNA): TGTGCCAGCAGTTACTCGGTCCAGGGTGGCGGCTATGGCTACACCTTC.

V and J are TRBV19 and TRBJ2-2, with TRBD2 matching 11 bases. This CDR3 contains 18 residues. The trim removed 3 bases at V and 0 bases at J, leaving 6 bases unmatched. Germline V gene data show CDR1 as LNHDA and CDR2 as SQIVND (reference sequence). The CDR3 bases are TGTGCCAGTAGTATTAATAGCGGGAGGGCCACGAACACCGGGGAGCTGTTTTTT. Amino acid sequence: CASSINSGRATNTGELFF.